This is a list of T cell receptor beta chains from one sample in a study of cytomegalovirus exposure and HLA in healthy donors. This table comes from immunoSEQ multiplex PCR, and its TCRdb copy is limited to in-frame clones, with some not included. The table shows tens of thousands of clones, with roughly 82% occurring only once. Sequences were obtained from PBMCs. The receptors originated from a woman aged 18-35 years in good health and CMV-seropositive. Each CDR3 is given with its conserved first and last residue. A D gene is named only where the DNA matches it firmly. Clone size is not always given. Where it is, it says once, few, many or a class for expanded clones.

>NA|TRBV5-4|TRBD2|TRBJ2-3
CASSLRLAEDTQYF
TGTGCCAGCAGCTTGCGGCTAGCGGAAGATACGCAGTATTTT
>NA|TRBV4-3|TRBD1|TRBJ2-5
CASSQDQGARKTQYF
TGCGCCAGCAGCCAAGATCAGGGGGCTCGGAAGACCCAGTACTTC
>once|TRBV9|NA|TRBJ2-1
CASSGLALNNEQFF
TGTGCCAGCAGCGGGCTAGCCCTTAACAATGAGCAGTTCTTC
>NA|TRBV7-2|NA|TRBJ1-5
CASSLAGARAQPQHF
TGTGCCAGCAGCTTAGCGGGGGCTCGAGCTCAGCCCCAGCATTTT
>NA|TRBV28|TRBD1|TRBJ2-7
CASSGTGGYEQYF
TGTGCCAGCAGTGGGACAGGGGGTTACGAGCAGTACTTC
>NA|TRBV19|TRBD1|TRBJ1-6
CASTPDRINSPLHF
TGTGCCAGTACCCCGGACAGGATTAATTCACCCCTCCACTTT
>NA|TRBV25-1|TRBD1|TRBJ1-2
CASSPHGTGYGYTF
TGTGCCAGCAGTCCGCACGGGACAGGCTATGGCTACACCTTC
>NA|TRBV11-3|NA|TRBJ2-5
CASSLAGKEQYF
TGTGCCAGCAGCTTAGCCGGGAAAGAGCAGTACTTC
>few|TRBV15|NA|TRBJ2-6
CATSRDKGQSGANVLTF
TGTGCCACCAGCAGAGATAAGGGGCAGTCTGGGGCCAACGTCCTGACTTTC
>NA|TRBV2|TRBD2|TRBJ2-1
CASQLAGPTNEQFF
TGTGCCAGCCAACTAGCGGGGCCTACCAATGAGCAGTTCTTC
>few|TRBV19|TRBD2|TRBJ2-1
CASTGGGSYNEQFF
TGTGCCAGTACCGGGGGAGGGTCCTACAATGAGCAGTTCTTC
>few|TRBV5-5|TRBD2|TRBJ2-7
CASSSQGGEAYEQYF
TGTGCCAGCAGCTCTCAGGGAGGGGAGGCCTACGAGCAGTACTTC
>NA|TRBV7-3|TRBD1|TRBJ1-1
CASSLEGANTEAFF
TGTGCCAGCAGCTTAGAGGGGGCGAACACTGAAGCTTTCTTT
>once|TRBV27|NA|TRBJ1-2
CASSPRLTGPGTF
TGTGCCAGCAGTCCCCGTTTGACAGGCCCGGGCACCTTC
>NA|TRBV30|TRBD1|TRBJ1-5
CAWSVNRGLRNQPQHF
TGTGCCTGGAGTGTAAACAGGGGGCTGCGCAATCAGCCCCAGCATTTT
>NA|TRBV5-6|NA|TRBJ1-1
CASSATGHRTNTEAFF
TGTGCCAGCAGCGCGACGGGACACCGAACTAACACTGAAGCTTTCTTT
>NA|TRBV11-3|TRBD2|TRBJ2-3
CASSLGRGGAGDTQYF
TGTGCCAGCAGCCTGGGGCGGGGGGGGGCCGGAGATACGCAGTATTTT
>NA|TRBV25-1|NA|TRBJ1-5
CASSDPGDNQPQHF
TGTGCCAGCAGTGATCCGGGGGACAATCAGCCCCAGCATTTT
>NA|TRBV4-2|NA|TRBJ2-1
CASSQGYATSNEQFF
TGTGCCAGCAGCCAAGGTTACGCGACTAGCAATGAGCAGTTCTTC
>NA|TRBV5-1|NA|TRBJ2-2
CASSLYAGELFF
TGCGCCAGCAGCTTATATGCCGGGGAGCTGTTTTTT
>NA|TRBV6-5|NA|TRBJ2-7
CASSYSSRGEQYF
TGTGCCAGCAGTTACTCGAGTAGGGGCGAGCAGTACTTC
>NA|TRBV5-1|TRBD2|TRBJ2-3
CASSLETSGGTDTQYF
TGCGCCAGCAGCCTCGAGACTAGCGGGGGAACAGATACGCAGTATTTT
>NA|TRBV29-1|NA|TRBJ1-1
CSVEADSNEAFF
TGCAGCGTTGAAGCGGACAGCAATGAAGCTTTCTTT
>NA|TRBV13|TRBD1|TRBJ2-3
CASSFTGQGITDTQYF
TGTGCCAGCAGCTTCACGGGACAGGGAATCACAGATACGCAGTATTTT
>once|TRBV28|TRBD2|TRBJ2-7
CASSLVLREEYEQYF
TGTGCCAGCAGTTTGGTGTTGCGGGAGGAGTACGAGCAGTACTTC
>NA|TRBV19|NA|TRBJ2-1
CASRGQGWVDNEQFF
TGTGCCAGTAGAGGGCAGGGGTGGGTTGACAATGAGCAGTTCTTC
>NA|TRBV15|TRBD2|TRBJ2-7
CATSRGTSDEQYF
TGTGCCACCAGCAGGGGGACTAGCGACGAGCAGTACTTC
>NA|TRBV7-9|NA|TRBJ2-7
CASSPYQGYEQYF
TGTGCCAGCAGCCCGTATCAGGGCTACGAGCAGTACTTC
>NA|TRBV2|TRBD2|TRBJ2-1
CASILASSGEQFF
TGTGCCAGCATACTAGCGAGTTCGGGGGAGCAGTTCTTC
>NA|TRBV28|NA|TRBJ2-3
CASSPRVWTDTQYF
TGTGCCAGCAGTCCCCGAGTTTGGACAGATACGCAGTATTTT
>NA|TRBV19|TRBD1|TRBJ2-6
CASSINTGQPLSGANVLTF
TGTGCCAGTAGTATAAATACGGGACAGCCCTTATCTGGGGCCAACGTCCTGACTTTC
>NA|TRBV11-2|TRBD1|TRBJ2-7
CASSLDATGQGWAEQYF
TGTGCCAGCAGCTTAGATGCTACCGGACAGGGTTGGGCCGAGCAGTACTTC
>NA|TRBV11-2|TRBD2|TRBJ2-2
CASSLGVILAGNTGELFF
TGTGCCAGCAGCTTAGGGGTGATACTAGCGGGAAACACCGGGGAGCTGTTTTTT
>NA|TRBV5-1|TRBD1|TRBJ1-2
CASSFGGQGDGYTF
TGCGCCAGCAGCTTCGGGGGACAGGGAGATGGCTACACCTTC
>NA|TRBV20-1|NA|TRBJ2-7
CSARSSYEQYF
TGCAGTGCTAGATCGTCCTACGAGCAGTACTTC
>few|TRBV28|NA|TRBJ1-5
CASSQQGNQPQHF
TGTGCCAGCAGTCAACAGGGAAATCAGCCCCAGCATTTT
>NA|TRBV2|TRBD1|TRBJ2-1
CASSETRTGKIGTRQFF
TGTGCCAGCAGTGAAACAAGGACAGGGAAGATCGGGACAAGGCAGTTCTTC
>once|TRBV4-3|NA|TRBJ2-1
CASSQPPSDEQFF
TGCGCCAGCAGCCAACCCCCTTCTGATGAGCAGTTCTTC
>few|TRBV2|TRBD2|TRBJ2-5
CASRVRAGGGRETQYF
TGTGCCAGCAGGGTTCGAGCGGGAGGGGGTCGAGAGACCCAGTACTTC
>NA|TRBV28|NA|TRBJ1-3
CASKFREFGSGNTIYF
TGTGCCAGCAAATTCAGGGAATTTGGCTCTGGAAACACCATATATTTT
>NA|TRBV5-1|TRBD1|TRBJ2-7
CASSSGTVGRGEQYF
TGCGCCAGCAGCTCCGGGACAGTGGGAAGGGGGGAGCAGTACTTC
>few|TRBV12-5|NA|TRBJ2-1
CASGPQGSVYNEQFF
TGTGCTAGTGGTCCACAGGGATCCGTTTACAATGAGCAGTTCTTC
>few|TRBV19|NA|TRBJ1-2
CASSIAHGGSGYTF
TGTGCCAGTAGTATAGCTCACGGGGGTTCGGGCTACACCTTC
>NA|TRBV28|NA|TRBJ1-1
CASSLRENTEAFF
TGTGCCAGCAGTTTGAGGGAGAACACTGAAGCTTTCTTT
>NA|TRBV18|TRBD1|TRBJ1-1
CASSPGGTAKRQNTEAFF
TGTGCCAGCTCACCTGGGGGGACAGCAAAAAGGCAGAACACTGAAGCTTTCTTT
>NA|TRBV28|NA|TRBJ1-2
CASSPVGYGYTF
TGTGCCAGCAGCCCCGTCGGCTATGGCTACACCTTC
>NA|TRBV15|TRBD2|TRBJ2-7
CATSRQGWREGPLSYEQYF
TGTGCCACCAGCAGGCAAGGTTGGCGGGAGGGACCCTTATCCTACGAGCAGTACTTC
>NA|TRBV11-2|NA|TRBJ2-7
CASSLDPGVGEQYF
TGTGCCAGCAGCTTAGATCCGGGGGTGGGCGAGCAGTACTTC
>once|TRBV28|NA|TRBJ2-7
CASINRLGGPYEQYF
TGTGCCAGCATTAACCGCCTGGGGGGGCCCTACGAGCAGTACTTC
>NA|TRBV4-3|TRBD1|TRBJ2-1
CASSQDPGQNNEQFF
TGCGCCAGCAGCCAGGACCCGGGACAGAACAATGAGCAGTTCTTC